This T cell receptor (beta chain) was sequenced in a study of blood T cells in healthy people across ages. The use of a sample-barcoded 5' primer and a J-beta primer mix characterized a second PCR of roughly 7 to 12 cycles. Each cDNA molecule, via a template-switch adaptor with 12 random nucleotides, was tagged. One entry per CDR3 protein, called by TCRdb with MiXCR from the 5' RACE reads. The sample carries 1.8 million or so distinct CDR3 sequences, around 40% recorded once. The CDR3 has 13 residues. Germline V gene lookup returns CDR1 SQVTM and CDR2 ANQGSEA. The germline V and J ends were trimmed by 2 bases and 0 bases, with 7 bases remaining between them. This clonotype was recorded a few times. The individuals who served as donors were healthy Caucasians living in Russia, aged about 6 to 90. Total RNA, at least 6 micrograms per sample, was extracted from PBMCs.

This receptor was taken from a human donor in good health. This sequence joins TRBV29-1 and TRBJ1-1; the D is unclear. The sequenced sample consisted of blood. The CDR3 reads CSVEYQLNTEAFF. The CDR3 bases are TGCAGCGTTGAATACCAGCTGAACACTGAAGCTTTCTTT.